This T cell receptor beta chain was captured by sequencing in a study of T cell repertoires in cytomegalovirus infection. The overall study: TCR beta signatures that were public indicated CMV infection and matching HLA type.

TCRdb used MiXCR to reprocess the reads, holding one entry per CDR3 protein. The sample holds about 770,000 distinct CDR3 sequences, roughly 28% seen once. In germline, CDR1 is MNHEY, CDR2 SMNVEV (reference sequence). With 5 bases clipped from V and 6 bases from J, the junction kept 9 bases outside the gene matches. This CDR3 contains 14 residues. Study findings and constraints: The cumulative frequency of public TCR beta families distinguished individuals who carried CMV together with the relevant HLA. HLA-C-restricted TCR beta clonotypes specific for CMV led the ex vivo response.

About this clonotype: What it binds is unknown.

This sample comprised cultured CD8+ T cells from PBMCs, obtained from culture after CMV antigen stimulation. V and J are TRBV27 and TRBJ1-2, with 7 bases fitting TRBD1. The receptor was derived from a human donor in good health (CMV status not recorded). Some clones in this sample may be carry-over from other donors' samples. CDR3 DNA sequence: TGTGCCAGCAGTCCCAGGGGGGGTCCCCATGGCTACACCTTC. Residues: CASSPRGGPHGYTF.